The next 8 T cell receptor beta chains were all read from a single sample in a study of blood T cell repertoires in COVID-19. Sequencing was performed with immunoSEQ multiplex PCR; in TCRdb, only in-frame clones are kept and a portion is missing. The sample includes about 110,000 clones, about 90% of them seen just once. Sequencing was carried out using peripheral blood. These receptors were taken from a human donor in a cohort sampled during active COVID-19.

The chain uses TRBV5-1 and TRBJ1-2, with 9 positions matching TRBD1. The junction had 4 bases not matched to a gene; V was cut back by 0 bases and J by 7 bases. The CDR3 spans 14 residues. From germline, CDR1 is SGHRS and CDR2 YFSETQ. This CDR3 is CASSLEQGASGYTF. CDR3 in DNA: TGCGCCAGCAGCTTGGAACAGGGGGCGAGTGGCTACACCTTC.

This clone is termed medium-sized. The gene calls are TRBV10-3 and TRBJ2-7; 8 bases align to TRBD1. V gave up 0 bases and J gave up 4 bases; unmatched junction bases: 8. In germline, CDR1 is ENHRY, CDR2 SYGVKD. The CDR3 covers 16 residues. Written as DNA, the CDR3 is TGTGCCATCAGTGAGTCGACGGGACAGGCACTTTACGAGCAGTACTTC. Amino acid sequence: CAISESTGQALYEQYF.

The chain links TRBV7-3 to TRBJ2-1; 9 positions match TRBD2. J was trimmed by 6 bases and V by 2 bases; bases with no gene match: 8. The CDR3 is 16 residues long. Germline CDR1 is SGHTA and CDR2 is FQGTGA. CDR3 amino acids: CASSLFPGLASNEQFF. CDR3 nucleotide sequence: TGTGCCAGCAGCTTATTCCCGGGACTAGCAAGCAATGAGCAGTTCTTC.

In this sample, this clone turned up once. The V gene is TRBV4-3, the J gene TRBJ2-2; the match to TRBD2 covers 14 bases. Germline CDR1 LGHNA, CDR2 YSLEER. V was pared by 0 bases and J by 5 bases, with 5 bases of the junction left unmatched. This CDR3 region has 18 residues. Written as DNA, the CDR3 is TGCGCCAGCAGCCAAGACGGGACTAGCGGGAGTAGGACCGGGGAGCTGTTTTTT. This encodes CASSQDGTSGSRTGELFF.

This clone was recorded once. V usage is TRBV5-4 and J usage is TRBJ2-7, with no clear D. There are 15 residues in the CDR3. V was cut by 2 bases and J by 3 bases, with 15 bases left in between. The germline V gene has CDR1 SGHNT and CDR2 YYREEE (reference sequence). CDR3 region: CASSFGQVSFYEQYF. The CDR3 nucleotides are TGTGCCAGCAGCTTCGGCCAGGTGTCTTTCTACGAGCAGTACTTC.

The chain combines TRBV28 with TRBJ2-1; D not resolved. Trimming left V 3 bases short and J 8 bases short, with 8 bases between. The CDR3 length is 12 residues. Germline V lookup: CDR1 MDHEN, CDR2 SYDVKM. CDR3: CASSLTFYEQFF. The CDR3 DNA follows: TGTGCCAGCAGTTTGACTTTTTATGAGCAGTTCTTC.

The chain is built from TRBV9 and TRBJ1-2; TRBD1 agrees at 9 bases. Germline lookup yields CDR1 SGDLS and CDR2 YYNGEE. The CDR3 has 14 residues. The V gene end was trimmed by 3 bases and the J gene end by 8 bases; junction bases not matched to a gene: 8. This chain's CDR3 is CASSAEDRGSGYTF. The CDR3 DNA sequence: TGTGCCAGCAGCGCAGAGGACAGGGGATCGGGCTACACCTTC.

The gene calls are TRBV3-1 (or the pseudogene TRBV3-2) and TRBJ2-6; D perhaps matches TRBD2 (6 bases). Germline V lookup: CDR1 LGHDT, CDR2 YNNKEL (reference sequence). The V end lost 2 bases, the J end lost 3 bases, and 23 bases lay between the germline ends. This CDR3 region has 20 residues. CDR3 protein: CASSQSQPARRRVGANVLTF. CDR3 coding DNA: TGTGCCAGCAGCCAAAGCCAACCCGCACGTCGGAGGGTTGGGGCCAACGTCCTGACTTTC.